This T cell receptor (beta chain) was sequenced during a study of T cell responses to AZD1222 COVID-19 vaccine. TCRdb's table, derived via immunoSEQ multiplex PCR, lists solely in-frame clones and lacks some. The sample has 110,000 or so clones, roughly 84% seen once. The length of the CDR3 is 16 residues. With V trimmed by 1 base and J by 0 bases, 4 bases remained unmatched. Germline V gene lookup returns CDR1 SGHAT and CDR2 FQNNGV. This specimen was peripheral blood, taken 28 days after the second AZD1222 dose. The chain is built from TRBV11-2 and TRBJ2-7; 9 bases are shared with TRBD2. The clonotype comes from an adult who received the AZD1222 COVID-19 vaccine. The CDR3 DNA sequence: TGTGCCAGCAGCTTAGCTGCGGGGGGGCTCTCCTACGAGCAGTACTTC. Residues: CASSLAAGGLSYEQYF.